Shown below are 27 T cell receptor beta chains from a single sample sequenced in a study of blood T cells in healthy people across ages. With a J-beta primer mix and a sample-barcoded 5' primer, a second PCR ran about 7 to 11 cycles. TCRdb re-analysed the 5' RACE reads in MiXCR, keeping a single row per CDR3 protein. This table has some 900,000 distinct CDR3 sequences, under 50% appearing once. The sample comprised blood. Receptors originate from a man younger than 45 in good health.

V usage is TRBV6-6 and J usage is TRBJ2-3; D may be TRBD1 (5 bases). V was shortened by 3 bases and J by 0 bases, with 10 bases between the two germline ends. The germline V gene encodes CDR1 MNHNY and CDR2 SVGAGI (reference sequence). The CDR3 extends over 15 amino acids. The CDR3 region has the DNA TGTGCCAGCAGTTATGACAGCCCTAGCACAGATACGCAGTATTTT. It is translated as CASSYDSPSTDTQYF.

This clonotype has only a few counts. The V gene is TRBV7-6, the J gene TRBJ2-3; no definite D call. V shed 5 bases and J shed 0 bases, with 12 bases lying between them. The germline V gene has CDR1 SGHVS and CDR2 FNYEAQ. The CDR3 has 15 amino acids. DNA for the CDR3: TGTGCCAGCAGCACGAGTCAGACTAGCACAGATACGCAGTATTTT. Protein product: CASSTSQTSTDTQYF.

This chain uses TRBV6-6 with TRBJ2-1, with TRBD2 identical over 9 bases. The V gene's germline CDR1 is MNHNY and CDR2 SVGAGI (reference sequence). V trimming: 1 base; J trimming: 6 bases; junction bases outside the gene matches: 7. The CDR3 runs 16 residues. The CDR3 DNA sequence: TGTGCCAGCAGTTACTACGGGGGTAGCGGGGGCAATGAGCAGTTCTTC. This gives the protein CASSYYGGSGGNEQFF.

This chain's CDR3 is CASSPFASGGMRETQYF. The CDR3, as DNA: TGCGCCAGCAGCCCTTTCGCCAGCGGGGGGATGCGGGAGACCCAGTACTTC. This sequence joins TRBV5-1 and TRBJ2-5; 9 bases line up with TRBD2. This CDR3 is built from 17 residues. Germline assignment: CDR1 SGHRS and CDR2 YFSETQ. V was pared by 4 bases and J by 5 bases, with 15 bases of the junction left unmatched. Full variable domain (rest looked up from reference TRBV5-1 and TRBJ2-5): KAGVTQTPRYLIKTRGQQVTLSCSPISGHRSVSWYQQTPGQGLQFLFEYFSETQRNKGNFPGRFSGRQFSNSRSEMNVSTLELGDSALYLCASSPFASGGMRETQYFGPGTRLLVL.

The rearrangement links TRBV5-1 to TRBJ1-5, with unresolved D. Germline V lookup: CDR1 SGHRS, CDR2 YFSETQ. This CDR3 spans 15 amino acids. Trimming stripped 5 bases from V and 3 bases from J, with 15 bases between. For the CDR3, the DNA is TGCGCCAGCAGTCCCGTGGGGAGCTCCAATCAGCCCCAGCATTTT. This encodes CASSPVGSSNQPQHF.

V gene TRBV11-3 combines with J gene TRBJ1-4; unclear D gene. Germline CDR1 and CDR2: SGHNT and YENEEA. The CDR3 has 15 amino acids. The V and J ends lost 4 bases and 7 bases respectively, with 16 bases between them. CDR3 DNA: TGTGCCAGCAGCTCCTCGAATAGATGGGGTGAAAAACTGTTTTTT. Translating gives CASSSSNRWGEKLFF.

The V call is TRBV6-5, the J call TRBJ2-5; 9 bases align to TRBD1. From germline, CDR1 is MNHEY and CDR2 SVGAGI. The junction had 9 bases not matched to a gene; V was cut back by 5 bases and J by 5 bases. The CDR3 runs 15 residues. CDR3 sequence: CASSRTGEAPETQYF. Written as DNA, the CDR3 is TGTGCCAGCAGTAGGACAGGGGAGGCCCCTGAGACCCAGTACTTC.

As for this clonotype: One junction end does not reproduce the germline sequence, and a read error may be involved. The CDR3 spells CTSSRSSGEQETQYF. The CDR3 region has the DNA TGTACCAGCTCCCGGAGTAGCGGAGAGCAAGAGACCCAGTACTTC. This chain uses TRBV18 with TRBJ2-5; tentative D call: TRBD2 (6 bases). This CDR3 is 15 amino acids long. Germline V gene data show CDR1 as KGHSH and CDR2 as LQKENI. Together with reference TRBV18 and TRBJ2-5, the CDR3 gives the full variable domain: NAGVMQNPRHLVRRRGQEARLRCSPMKGHSHVYWYRQLPEEGLKFMVYLQKENIIDESGMPKERFSAEFPKEGPSILRIQQVVRGDSAAYFCTSSRSSGEQETQYFGPGTRLLVL.

The chain has TRBV29-1 and TRBJ2-2; 9 bases align to TRBD1. The V gene's germline CDR1 is SQVTM and CDR2 ANQGSEA. The ends lost 3 bases at V and 6 bases at J; junction bases unmatched: 2. The CDR3 covers 13 residues. CDR3 DNA sequence: TGCAGCGTTGAGGGACAGGGCGCCGGGGAGCTGTTTTTT. Its protein product is CSVEGQGAGELFF.

This sequence joins TRBV27 and TRBJ1-2; no definite D call. The CDR3 consists of 16 residues. V was trimmed by 6 bases and J by 0 bases, leaving 17 bases between them. Germline CDR1 reads MNHEY; CDR2 reads SMNVEV (reference sequence). The CDR3 sequence: CASSHHDTLANYGYTF. The DNA for the CDR3 is TGTGCCAGCAGCCATCACGACACCCTAGCTAACTATGGCTACACCTTC.

In DNA, the CDR3 is TGTGCCAGCAGATTTCTTAAGGGGGGGTACAATGAGCAGTTCTTC. Amino acids: CASRFLKGGYNEQFF. The rearrangement joins TRBV6-2 or TRBV6-3 to TRBJ2-1, with a possible D match to TRBD2 (7 bases). The CDR3 sequence is 15 residues long. Trimming shortened V by 6 bases and J by 4 bases, and 16 bases separated the two germline ends. Germline-derived CDR1 and CDR2 are MNHEY and SVGEGT.

V usage is TRBV7-8 and J usage is TRBJ2-3, with a weak D call TRBD1 (6 bases). Between the trimmed V and J ends, which lost 5 bases and 4 bases, there was a span of 13 bases. The length of the CDR3 is 14 residues. Germline loops: CDR1 SGHVS, CDR2 FQNEAQ. The CDR3 region is CASSPRGSPDTQYF. The CDR3 nucleotides are TGTGCCAGCAGCCCCAGGGGATCACCAGATACGCAGTATTTT.

The V and J genes are TRBV20-1 and TRBJ1-5; 10 bases map to TRBD1. The V and J ends lost 5 bases and 5 bases, in that order; junction bases with no gene match: 9. The V gene's germline CDR1 is DFQATT and CDR2 SNEGSKA (reference sequence). The CDR3 loop spans 15 amino acids. CDR3 protein: CSAGPRQGAYQPQHF. CDR3 bases: TGCAGTGCTGGTCCCCGACAGGGGGCTTATCAGCCCCAGCATTTT.

This chain joins TRBV20-1 and TRBJ2-1, with 9 bases matching TRBD2. The CDR3 sequence is 16 residues long. V shed 0 bases and J 6 bases; nucleotides not matched to a gene: 9. The germline V gene encodes CDR1 DFQATT and CDR2 SNEGSKA (reference sequence). CDR3 residues: CSAREIPAGGFNEQFF. The CDR3, as DNA: TGCAGTGCTAGAGAAATTCCAGCGGGGGGCTTCAATGAGCAGTTCTTC.

The sample holds one count of this clonotype. The rearrangement links TRBV11-3 to TRBJ2-2; D is perhaps TRBD2 (7 bases). Trimming took 5 bases from V and 6 from J, leaving 19 bases between them. The CDR3 length is 16 residues. The germline CDR1 and CDR2 sequences are SGHNT and YENEEA. The CDR3 loop reads CASSPTGGAYAGELFF. The DNA for the CDR3 is TGTGCCAGCAGCCCGACGGGGGGCGCGTACGCCGGGGAGCTGTTTTTT.

This rearrangement joins TRBV5-1 to TRBJ2-3, with D unresolved. The V end lost 0 bases, the J end lost 2 bases, and 10 bases lay between the germline ends. This CDR3 has 15 amino acids. Germline values: CDR1 SGHRS, CDR2 YFSETQ. The CDR3 sequence: CASSLVGITTDTQYF. DNA for the CDR3: TGCGCCAGCAGCTTGGTAGGGATCACCACAGATACGCAGTATTTT. Full variable domain (missing parts from reference TRBV5-1 and TRBJ2-3): KAGVTQTPRYLIKTRGQQVTLSCSPISGHRSVSWYQQTPGQGLQFLFEYFSETQRNKGNFPGRFSGRQFSNSRSEMNVSTLELGDSALYLCASSLVGITTDTQYFGPGTRLTVL.

V usage is TRBV12-3 or TRBV12-4 and J usage is TRBJ2-5; 8 bases align to TRBD2. J lost 2 bases, V lost 8 bases, and 7 bases had no gene match. The CDR3 runs 14 residues. CDR3 loop: CASRDSGAQETQYF. In nucleotides, the CDR3 is TGTGCCAGCCGGGATAGCGGGGCACAAGAGACCCAGTACTTC.

V is TRBV10-3 and J is TRBJ1-2, with D unresolved. Germline V CDR1 and CDR2: ENHRY, SYGVKD. Trimming removed 3 bases from V and 3 bases from J, with 11 bases in between. The CDR3 consists of 14 residues. The CDR3 sequence: CAISDSTADYGYTF. DNA of the CDR3: TGTGCCATCAGTGATTCGACGGCGGACTATGGCTACACCTTC.

The V call is TRBV24-1, the J call TRBJ2-1, with 9 nucleotides matching TRBD1. Per germline, CDR1 KGHDR and CDR2 SFDVKD. The CDR3 runs to 16 residues. The V segment lost 4 bases and the J segment 5 bases; nucleotides outside the gene matches: 8. The CDR3, as DNA: TGTGCCACCAGTGAGGCCGGGACAGGGATAAACAATGAGCAGTTCTTC. This sequence encodes CATSEAGTGINNEQFF.

This clonotype has more than one count but fewer than ten. The genes are TRBV7-2 and TRBJ2-1; perhaps TRBD2 as D (6 bases). The CDR3 covers 15 residues. The germline V gene encodes CDR1 SGHTA and CDR2 FQGNSA. The V and J ends lost 5 bases and 4 bases respectively, with 15 bases between them. CDR3 loop: CASSAASELYNEQFF. The CDR3 nucleotides are TGTGCCAGCAGCGCCGCTAGCGAGCTATACAATGAGCAGTTCTTC.

The genes are TRBV4-1 and TRBJ2-7; D call uncertain. The CDR3 runs 12 residues. Germline loops: CDR1 MGHRA, CDR2 YSYEKL. V dropped 3 bases and J dropped 6 bases, with 9 bases sitting between them. The DNA of the CDR3 is TGCGCCAGCAGCCACCAGCCTGGCGAGCAGTACTTC. Translation: CASSHQPGEQYF.

V is TRBV20-1 and J is TRBJ1-5; D is undetermined. This CDR3 has 13 residues. Trimming removed 7 bases from V and 0 bases from J, with 10 bases in between. Germline V lookup: CDR1 DFQATT, CDR2 SNEGSKA (reference sequence). CDR3 nucleotides: TGCAGTGGAACGGGGTTTAGCAATCAGCCCCAGCATTTT. Amino acid sequence: CSGTGFSNQPQHF.

This clonotype was detected many times. V usage is TRBV28 and J usage is TRBJ2-7; D is ambiguous. The CDR3 length is 14 residues. V shed 2 bases and J shed 2 bases, with 10 bases lying between them. CDR1 and CDR2 (germline): MDHEN, SYDVKM. CDR3 nucleotide sequence: TGTGCCAGCAGTTTAGCCAGGCGAACCTACGAGCAGTACTTC. This encodes CASSLARRTYEQYF. Complete variable domain (other parts from reference TRBV28 and TRBJ2-7): DVKVTQSSRYLVKRTGEKVFLECVQDMDHENMFWYRQDPGLGLRLIYFSYDVKMKEKGDIPEGYSVSREKKERFSLILESASTNQTSMYLCASSLARRTYEQYFGPGTRLTVT.

This clonotype came up many times. V usage is TRBV28 and J usage is TRBJ1-2; the D is unclear. This CDR3 is built from 13 residues. Germline-derived CDR1 and CDR2 are MDHEN and SYDVKM. V was trimmed by 3 bases and J by 4 bases, leaving 9 bases between them. The CDR3 DNA reads as TGTGCCAGCAGTTTGGCAGCGATCTATGGCTACACCTTC. Amino acid sequence: CASSLAAIYGYTF.

In this sample, this clonotype turned up a few times. V gene TRBV4-3 combines with J gene TRBJ1-6; D not certain. The germline V gene encodes CDR1 LGHNA and CDR2 YSLEER. CDR3 length: 15 residues. Deletions cut 4 bases from V and 5 bases from J, with 12 bases between. CDR3 nucleotide sequence: TGCGCCAGCAGCCCCGAGACCGGGAATAATTCACCCCTCCACTTT. This translates into CASSPETGNNSPLHF.

The chain has TRBV7-8 and TRBJ2-5, with 9 bases matching TRBD2. V trimming: 5 bases; J trimming: 5 bases; junction bases outside the gene matches: 6. The CDR3 is made up of 14 amino acids. Germline CDR1 reads SGHVS; CDR2 reads FQNEAQ. CDR3 amino acids: CASSIGTSLETQYF. The DNA of the CDR3 is TGTGCCAGCAGCATAGGGACTAGCCTCGAGACCCAGTACTTC. Complete variable domain (other parts from reference TRBV7-8 and TRBJ2-5): GAGVSQSPRYKVAKRGQDVALRCDPISGHVSLFWYQQALGQGPEFLTYFQNEAQLDKSGLPSDRFFAERPEGSVSTLKIQRTQQEDSAVYLCASSIGTSLETQYFGPGTRLLVL.

The rearrangement joins TRBV7-2 to TRBJ2-7; D is possibly TRBD2 (5 bases). V lost 3 bases and J lost 6, with 15 bases in between. The CDR3 extends over 14 amino acids. Germline V gives CDR1 SGHTA, CDR2 FQGNSA. The CDR3 nucleotides read TGTGCCAGCAGCTTGGACTGGACCGGGGTCGAGCAGTACTTC. Its protein is CASSLDWTGVEQYF.